This T cell receptor (beta chain) was captured in a study of CD8 T cells in ankylosing spondylitis. Findings and caveats of the study: Disease-linked clones reportedly concentrated significantly in matched ankylosing spondylitis synovial fluid. Earlier authors reported some of these motif variants in reactive arthritis synovial fluid and blood. Apparently characteristic of ankylosing spondylitis blood was a TCR beta motif (eight highly homologous variants). Clones linked to disease, bearing a CD8+ phenotype, were relatively rare in peripheral blood.

Per germline, CDR1 DFQATT and CDR2 SNEGSKA (reference sequence). The V segment lost 3 bases and the J segment 5 bases; nucleotides outside the gene matches: 6. CDR3 length: 13 residues. Concerning this clonotype: Its antigen is still unknown.

Making the TCR beta libraries involved quantitative 5'-RACE with molecular barcodes. Using its own MiXCR run on the 5' RACE reads, TCRdb lists one record per CDR3 protein. The sample has hundreds of thousands of distinct CDR3 sequences; roughly a quarter are singletons. Sequenced material: blood, either unsorted or a sorted T cell fraction (not recorded which). The chain joins TRBV20-1 to TRBJ2-5; 7 bases align to TRBD1. The TCR sequence derives from a male donor with ankylosing spondylitis. This chain's CDR3 is CSASRGGLETQYF. CDR3 nucleotide sequence: TGCAGTGCTAGCCGAGGGGGCCTTGAGACCCAGTACTTC.